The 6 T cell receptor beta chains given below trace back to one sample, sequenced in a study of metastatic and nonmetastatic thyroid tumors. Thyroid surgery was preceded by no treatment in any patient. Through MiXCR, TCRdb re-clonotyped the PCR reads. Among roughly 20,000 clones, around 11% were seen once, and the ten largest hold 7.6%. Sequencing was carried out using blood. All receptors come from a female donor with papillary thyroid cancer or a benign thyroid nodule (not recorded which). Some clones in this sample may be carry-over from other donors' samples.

CDR3 DNA: TGCGCCAGCAGCCAAAATGCCGGGGAGCTGTTTTTT. This translates into CASSQNAGELFF. The chain couples TRBV4-1 to TRBJ2-2; no clear D gene. The CDR3 contains 12 residues. The V gene lost 2 bases and the J gene lost 6 bases, with 4 bases spanning the gap. Germline V gene lookup returns CDR1 MGHRA and CDR2 YSYEKL.

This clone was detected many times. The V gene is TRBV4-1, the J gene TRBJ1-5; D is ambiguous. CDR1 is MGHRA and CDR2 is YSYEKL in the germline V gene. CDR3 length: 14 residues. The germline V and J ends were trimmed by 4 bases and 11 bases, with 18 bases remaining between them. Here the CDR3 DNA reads TGCGCCAGCAGCCCGGAGAGGGTATCAAGGGCCCAGCATTTT. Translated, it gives CASSPERVSRAQHF.

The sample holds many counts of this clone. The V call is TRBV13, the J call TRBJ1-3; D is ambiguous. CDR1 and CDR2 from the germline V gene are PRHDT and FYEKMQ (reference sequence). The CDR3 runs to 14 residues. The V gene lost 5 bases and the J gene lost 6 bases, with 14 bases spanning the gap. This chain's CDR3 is CASSHRAQENTIYF. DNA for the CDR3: TGTGCCAGCAGCCACCGGGCTCAAGAAAACACCATATATTTT.

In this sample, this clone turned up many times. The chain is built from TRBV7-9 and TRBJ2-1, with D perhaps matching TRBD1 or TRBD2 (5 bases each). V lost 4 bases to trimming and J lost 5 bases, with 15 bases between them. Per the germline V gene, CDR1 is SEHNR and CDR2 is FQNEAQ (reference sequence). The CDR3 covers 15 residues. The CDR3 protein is CASSSLPGRNNEQFF. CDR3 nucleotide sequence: TGTGCCAGCAGCTCGCTACCGGGACGTAACAATGAGCAGTTCTTC.

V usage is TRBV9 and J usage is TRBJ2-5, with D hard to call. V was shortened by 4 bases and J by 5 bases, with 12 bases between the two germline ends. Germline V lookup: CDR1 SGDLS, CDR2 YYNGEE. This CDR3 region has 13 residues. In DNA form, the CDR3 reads TGTGCCAGCAGCTTACCCAGCCCCGAGACCCAGTACTTC. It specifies CASSLPSPETQYF.

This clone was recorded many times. CDR3 region: CASSYAGSRAAQYF. The CDR3 nucleotides are TGTGCCAGCAGCTACGCCGGGAGCCGCGCAGCGCAGTACTTC. The chain has TRBV7-8 and TRBJ2-7, with D perhaps matching TRBD2 (6 bases). The CDR3 totals 14 residues. The ends were cut back, 4 bases at V and 9 bases at J, with 19 bases in the middle. Germline CDR1 and CDR2: SGHVS and FQNEAQ.